These 12 T cell receptor beta chains share one sample of origin, sequenced in a study of OX40 agonist ivuxolimab in advanced cancers. Profiled with immunoSEQ multiplex PCR; TCRdb holds only in-frame clones, not every one. The sample yields some 37,000 clones, roughly nine tenths seen once. Sequenced here: CD4+ or CD8+ T cells sorted from blood, sampled in a trial of the OX40 agonist ivuxolimab. The receptors derive from an adult with an advanced solid tumor such as melanoma, head and neck, liver or kidney cancer.

This rearrangement joins TRBV25-1 to TRBJ1-1; 8 nucleotides match TRBD1. This CDR3 has 15 residues. The junction had 6 bases not matched to a gene; V was cut back by 2 bases and J by 4 bases. Germline V gene lookup returns CDR1 MGHDK and CDR2 SYGVNS. CDR3 in amino acids: CASSEARGRGTEAFF. As DNA, the CDR3 is TGTGCCAGCAGTGAAGCCAGGGGGCGCGGCACTGAAGCTTTCTTT.

This chain connects TRBV6-5 to TRBJ2-5, with D possibly TRBD2 on 5 matching bases. With 2 bases removed from V and 5 bases from J, the gap between germline ends came to 12 bases. CDR3 length equals 14 residues. Looked up from germline, CDR1 is MNHEY and CDR2 is SVGAGI. The CDR3 nucleotides read TGTGCCAGCAGTTACGGGAGTGGTGGGGAGACCCAGTACTTC. It codes for CASSYGSGGETQYF.

The chain joins TRBV11-3 to TRBJ2-1; unclear D gene. The germline gives CDR1 SGHNT, CDR2 YENEEA. CDR3 length: 14 amino acids. The germline V and J ends were trimmed by 5 bases and 5 bases, with 13 bases remaining between them. CDR3 coding DNA: TGTGCCAGCAGCATCCAGGTGATAGACAATGAGCAGTTCTTC. Translated, it gives CASSIQVIDNEQFF.

The chain combines TRBV5-8 with TRBJ2-1; no reliable D call. Germline-derived CDR1 and CDR2 are SGHTS and YDEGEE. V was pared by 4 bases and J by 4 bases, with 12 bases between. The CDR3 length is 14 residues. CDR3 amino acids: CASSPGEVYNEQFF. The CDR3 DNA is TGTGCCAGCAGCCCTGGTGAGGTTTACAATGAGCAGTTCTTC.

The V and J genes are TRBV7-9 and TRBJ2-5; TRBD1 matches at 9 bases. This CDR3 has 16 residues. Germline lookup yields CDR1 SEHNR and CDR2 FQNEAQ (reference sequence). With 5 bases clipped from V and 5 bases from J, the junction kept 12 bases outside the gene matches. Here the CDR3 DNA reads TGTGCCAGCAGCAACCGGGACAGGGTGTTATTGGAGACCCAGTACTTC. Translated: CASSNRDRVLLETQYF.

The gene calls are TRBV5-5 and TRBJ2-3; TRBD1 matches 8 bases. V lost 3 bases, J lost 2 bases, and 11 bases stayed unmatched. The CDR3 runs to 17 residues. Germline CDR1 reads SGHKS; CDR2 reads YYEKEE (reference sequence). CDR3 protein: CASSSNHRDRITDTQYF. The DNA of the CDR3 is TGTGCCAGCAGCTCCAATCACCGGGACAGGATCACAGATACGCAGTATTTT.

The gene calls are TRBV7-9 and TRBJ1-6; D is uncertain. CDR3 length: 12 amino acids. CDR1 is SEHNR, CDR2 FQNEAQ, per germline (reference sequence). The ends were cut back, 3 bases at V and 6 bases at J, with 3 bases in the middle. The CDR3 is CASSFPNSPLHF. The CDR3, as DNA: TGTGCCAGCAGCTTTCCTAATTCACCCCTCCACTTT.

J is TRBJ1-3 and V is TRBV4-1; perhaps TRBD1 as D (5 bases). The CDR3 has 14 amino acids. CDR1 is MGHRA and CDR2 is YSYEKL in the germline V gene. Trimming removed 8 bases at V and 3 bases at J, with 14 bases between. CDR3 in DNA: TGCGCCAGCGTCACAGGTAGGGTTGGAAACACCATATATTTT. It codes for CASVTGRVGNTIYF.

The chain employs TRBV5-6 and TRBJ1-1; D perhaps matches TRBD1 (5 bases). This CDR3 has 16 residues. Germline V gene data show CDR1 as SGHDT and CDR2 as YYEEEE. V was pared by 0 bases and J by 5 bases, with 17 bases between. The CDR3, as DNA: TGTGCCAGCAGCTTGGGTACCCAGGGAGGAGGAACTGAAGCTTTCTTT. It is translated as CASSLGTQGGGTEAFF.

The V gene is TRBV18, the J gene TRBJ2-5; D remains ambiguous. This CDR3 has 11 amino acids. CDR1 KGHSH and CDR2 LQKENI come from the germline V gene. Trimming removed 6 bases from V and 5 bases from J, with 7 bases in between. The CDR3 DNA sequence: TGTGCCAGCTCCCCGGCGGAGACCCAGTACTTC. Translated, it gives CASSPAETQYF. Looking up the rest from reference TRBV18 and TRBJ2-5 gives the full variable domain: NAGVMQNPRHLVRRRGQEARLRCSPMKGHSHVYWYRQLPEEGLKFMVYLQKENIIDESGMPKERFSAEFPKEGPSILRIQQVVRGDSAAYFCASSPAETQYFGPGTRLLVL.

The chain links TRBV11-2 to TRBJ2-5; 9 bases match TRBD2. J gave up 5 bases and V 4 bases, and 8 bases lay outside the gene matches. The CDR3 has 15 amino acids. From germline, CDR1 is SGHAT and CDR2 FQNNGV. CDR3 DNA sequence: TGTGCCAGCAGCTCCATGACTAGCGGTCTTGAGACCCAGTACTTC. Translated: CASSSMTSGLETQYF.

The chain has TRBV7-6 and TRBJ2-2; no clear D. From germline, CDR1 is SGHVS and CDR2 FNYEAQ. Deletions cut 5 bases from V and 2 bases from J, with 18 bases between. There are 17 residues in the CDR3. This chain's CDR3 is CASSPPLGINNTGELFF. CDR3 DNA sequence: TGTGCCAGCAGCCCCCCCCTGGGGATCAACAACACCGGGGAGCTGTTTTTT.